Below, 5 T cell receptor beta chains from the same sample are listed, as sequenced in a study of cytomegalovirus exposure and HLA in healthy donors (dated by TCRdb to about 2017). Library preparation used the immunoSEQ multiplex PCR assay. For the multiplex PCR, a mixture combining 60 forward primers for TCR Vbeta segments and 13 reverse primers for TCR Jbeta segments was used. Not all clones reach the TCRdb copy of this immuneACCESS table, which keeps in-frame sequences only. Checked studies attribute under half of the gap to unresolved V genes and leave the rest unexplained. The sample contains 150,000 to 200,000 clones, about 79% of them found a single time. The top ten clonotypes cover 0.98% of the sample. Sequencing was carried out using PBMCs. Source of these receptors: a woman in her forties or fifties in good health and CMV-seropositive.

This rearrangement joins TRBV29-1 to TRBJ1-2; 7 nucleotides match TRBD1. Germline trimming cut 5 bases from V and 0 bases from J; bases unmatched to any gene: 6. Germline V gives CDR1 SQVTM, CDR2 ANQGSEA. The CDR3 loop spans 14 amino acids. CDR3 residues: CSVTIQGTNYGYTF. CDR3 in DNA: TGCAGCGTTACCATACAGGGGACTAACTATGGCTACACCTTC.

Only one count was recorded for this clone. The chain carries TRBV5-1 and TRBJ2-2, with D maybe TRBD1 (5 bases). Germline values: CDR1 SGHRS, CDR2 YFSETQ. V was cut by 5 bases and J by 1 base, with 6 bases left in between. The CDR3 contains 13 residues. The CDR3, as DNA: TGCGCCAGCAGGGGGCGGAACACCGGGGAGCTGTTTTTT. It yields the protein CASRGRNTGELFF.

The CDR3 here is CASSLGDSYDEQFF. Written as DNA, the CDR3 is TGTGCCAGCAGCCTAGGGGACTCGTACGATGAGCAGTTCTTC. The chain employs TRBV14 and TRBJ2-1, with D possibly TRBD2 on 6 matching bases. The CDR3 spans 14 residues. CDR1 and CDR2 from the germline V gene are SGHDN and FVKESK. The germline V and J ends were trimmed by 4 bases and 8 bases, with 15 bases remaining between them.

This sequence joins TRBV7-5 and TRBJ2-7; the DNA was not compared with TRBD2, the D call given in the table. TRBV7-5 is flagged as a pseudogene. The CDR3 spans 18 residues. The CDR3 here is CARSRGTSGGLGSYEQYF. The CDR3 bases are TGTGCCAGAAGCCGCGGGACTAGCGGGGGCTTGGGCTCCTACGAGCAGTACTTC.

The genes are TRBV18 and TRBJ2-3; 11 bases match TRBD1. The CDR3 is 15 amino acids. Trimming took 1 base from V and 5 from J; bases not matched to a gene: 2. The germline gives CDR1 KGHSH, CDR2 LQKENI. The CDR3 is CASSPLGTGGDTQYF. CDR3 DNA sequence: TGTGCCAGCTCACCACTTGGGACAGGGGGAGATACGCAGTATTTT.